The source of this TCR beta chain is a study of Tregs in tolerant kidney transplant recipients. Study-wide results and limits: No direct test of biological reproducibility was done here.

As regards this clone: Its antigen remains unidentified.

This CDR3 contains 13 residues. CDR1 SGHNT and CDR2 YYREEE come from the germline V gene (reference sequence). V shed 0 bases and J shed 11 bases, with 14 bases lying between them. The nonmyeloablative bone marrow transplants came from related graft donors, with transient mixed chimerism. Produced via immunoSEQ multiplex PCR; TCRdb's table is partial and in-frame only. The repertoire holds more than 90,000 clones, 80% to 95% seen once, with roughly 1.7% in the top ten. The chain employs TRBV5-4 and TRBJ1-1; the D gene is possibly TRBD1 (6 bases). The sample in question was CD4+ T cells from blood (PBMCs), obtained 12 months after the transplant. The receptor comes from a human patient who received a combined kidney and bone marrow transplant. Part of the T cell pool may stem from the graft donor. This CDR3 reads CASSLDGGFSAFF. CDR3 sequence (DNA): TGTGCCAGCAGCTTGGATGGGGGCTTCAGTGCTTTCTTT.